The 25 T cell receptor beta chains given below trace back to one sample, sequenced in a study of CD8+ T cells in alopecia areata. Extraction and reverse transcription of RNA yielded cDNA as the sequencing template. Libraries were prepared by immunoSEQ multiplex PCR; TCRdb keeps only in-frame clonotypes and omits some of them. The sample includes 150,000 to 200,000 clones, roughly 50% of them seen just once. Regarding treatment: oral pan-JAK inhibitor, 5-10 mg twice daily. The material sequenced was CD8+ T cells sorted from blood, taken at week 24, from a patient treated with tofacitinib. The source is a human donor with alopecia areata.

J is TRBJ1-5 and V is TRBV7-8; tentatively, D is TRBD1 (6 bases). CDR3 length: 15 amino acids. Germline CDR1 reads SGHVS; CDR2 reads FQNEAQ. Trimming cost V 1 base and J 3 bases, with 10 bases left between them. In nucleotides, the CDR3 is TGTGCCAGCAGCTTAGGGTCAGGGGACAATCAGCCCCAGCATTTT. This translates into CASSLGSGDNQPQHF.

This clone was observed a handful of times. The J gene is TRBJ2-1, the V gene TRBV29-1; D gene uncertain. The CDR3 extends over 13 amino acids. The V gene lost 2 bases and the J gene lost 3 bases, with 8 bases spanning the gap. Per the germline V gene, CDR1 is SQVTM and CDR2 is ANQGSEA. In nucleotides, the CDR3 is TGCAGCGTTGAATCCGCCGGCTACAATGAGCAGTTCTTC. It yields the protein CSVESAGYNEQFF.

V and J are TRBV29-1 and TRBJ1-2; D is possibly TRBD1 (6 bases). The CDR3 is 14 residues long. CDR1 is SQVTM and CDR2 is ANQGSEA in the germline V gene. V was shortened by 1 base and J by 4 bases, with 13 bases between the two germline ends. The CDR3 sequence: CSVEVGAGVYGYTF. The CDR3, as DNA: TGCAGCGTTGAAGTAGGGGCAGGGGTCTATGGCTACACCTTC.

This chain links TRBV6-5 with TRBJ1-3; no clear D. This CDR3 contains 13 residues. Germline CDR1 and CDR2: MNHEY and SVGAGI. The V end was cut by 8 bases, the J end by 2 bases, with 10 bases between. As DNA, the CDR3 is TGTGCCAGCTCTGCAGGAGCTGGAAACACCATATATTTT. This translates into CASSAGAGNTIYF.

This clone turned up a few times. Relative to the germline gene, one junction end is altered; a read error may explain this. The chain is built from TRBV25-1 and TRBJ2-1; D gene unclear. This CDR3 comprises 11 residues. Germline values: CDR1 MGHDK, CDR2 SYGVNS. The CDR3 is CASSDPRSKLF. The CDR3 bases are TGTGCCAGCAGCGACCCGAGAAGCAAGCTCTTC.

This clone was observed a handful of times. This chain joins TRBV29-1 and TRBJ2-7; D is tentatively TRBD1 or TRBD2 (5 bases each). The CDR3 covers 17 residues. Per the germline V gene, CDR1 is SQVTM and CDR2 is ANQGSEA. The V end was cut by 4 bases, the J end by 4 bases, with 26 bases between. This chain's CDR3 is CSVGGFPDQLTPYEQYF. The CDR3 DNA follows: TGCAGCGTTGGGGGGTTCCCAGATCAACTAACCCCTTACGAGCAGTACTTC.

This clone was seen a few times. The gene calls are TRBV2 and TRBJ2-3; D unclear. The CDR3 loop spans 14 amino acids. V lost 1 base and J 0 bases, leaving 5 bases between the germline ends. Per the germline V gene, CDR1 is SNHLY and CDR2 is FYNNEI. The CDR3 nucleotides are TGTGCCAGCAGTGAAGGACATAGCACAGATACGCAGTATTTT. As protein: CASSEGHSTDTQYF.

The genes are TRBV30 and TRBJ1-1, with 7 positions matching TRBD1. Germline trimming cut 6 bases from V and 4 bases from J; bases unmatched to any gene: 2. This CDR3 comprises 11 residues. Looked up from germline, CDR1 is GTSNPN and CDR2 is SVGIG (reference sequence). The CDR3 DNA reads TGTGCCTGTGACAGGGTCACTGAAGCTTTCTTT. This translates into CACDRVTEAFF.

This clone came up once. The rearrangement joins TRBV29-1 to TRBJ2-1, with 9 bases fitting TRBD2. The CDR3 is made up of 14 amino acids. Trimming cost V 1 base and J 5 bases; bases outside gene matches: 3. Germline V CDR1 and CDR2: SQVTM, ANQGSEA. The CDR3 protein is CSVEGRGGNNEQFF. CDR3 DNA sequence: TGCAGCGTTGAAGGGCGGGGGGGCAACAATGAGCAGTTCTTC.

The genes are TRBV7-9 and TRBJ1-2; D ambiguous. V was cut by 5 bases and J by 0 bases, with 10 bases left in between. This CDR3 comprises 14 residues. Germline CDR1 and CDR2: SEHNR and FQNEAQ (reference sequence). In nucleotides, the CDR3 is TGTGCCAGCAGCGTCCGGGCGGCTAACTATGGCTACACCTTC. Its translation: CASSVRAANYGYTF. Supplemented by reference TRBV7-9 and TRBJ1-2, the full variable domain reads DTGVSQNPRHKITKRGQNVTFRCDPISEHNRLYWYRQTLGQGPEFLTYFQNEAQLEKSRLLSDRFSAERPKGSFSTLEIQRTEQGDSAMYLCASSVRAANYGYTFGSGTRLTVV.

This rearrangement joins TRBV30 to TRBJ1-2, with unresolved D. Germline V CDR1 and CDR2: GTSNPN, SVGIG (reference sequence). This CDR3 region has 13 residues. Trimming removed 0 bases from V and 6 bases from J, with 11 bases in between. The CDR3 loop is CAWSVGRFNGYTF. The CDR3 DNA sequence: TGTGCCTGGAGTGTAGGGCGATTCAATGGCTACACCTTC. The variable domain in full, completed from reference TRBV30 and TRBJ1-2, reads SQTIHQWPATLVQPVGSPLSLECTVEGTSNPNLYWYRQAAGRGLQLLFYSVGIGQISSEVPQNLSASRPQDRQFILSSKKLLLSDSGFYLCAWSVGRFNGYTFGSGTRLTVV.

This clone was detected a few times. The chain combines TRBV15 with TRBJ1-4; D remains ambiguous. Germline V gene data show CDR1 as LNHNV and CDR2 as YYDKDF (reference sequence). V lost 7 bases and J lost 1, with 13 bases in between. The CDR3 sequence is 15 residues long. The CDR3 loop reads CATTNSPGTNEKLFF. The CDR3 DNA follows: TGTGCCACCACGAACAGCCCGGGAACTAATGAAAAACTGTTTTTT.

This chain connects TRBV13 to TRBJ2-5; 8 bases are shared with TRBD2. The germline V gene has CDR1 PRHDT and CDR2 FYEKMQ (reference sequence). Germline trimming cut 6 bases from V and 3 bases from J; bases unmatched to any gene: 6. This CDR3 region has 14 residues. CDR3 in DNA: TGTGCCAGCAGGGGCGGGGGGACCGAAGAGACCCAGTACTTC. It codes for CASRGGGTEETQYF.

This clone occurred a few times. The chain employs TRBV5-6 and TRBJ1-1, with a possible D match to TRBD1 (5 bases). CDR3 length: 14 amino acids. CDR1 is SGHDT and CDR2 is YYEEEE in the germline V gene. Trimming stripped 2 bases from V and 11 bases from J, with 19 bases between. CDR3 bases: TGTGCCAGCAGCTTCGGACAACCCCTGTTGGCCGCTTTCTTT. As protein: CASSFGQPLLAAFF.

The CDR3 coding sequence is TGTGCCATCAGTGACGTCCCTAGCGGGGCGTTCACAGATACGCAGTATTTT. This sequence encodes CAISDVPSGAFTDTQYF. The V gene is TRBV10-3, the J gene TRBJ2-3; TRBD2 matches 9 bases. In germline, CDR1 is ENHRY, CDR2 SYGVKD. The CDR3 totals 17 residues. Trimming removed 3 bases from V and 2 bases from J; junction bases left unmatched: 9.

The V gene is TRBV5-6, the J gene TRBJ1-2; D perhaps matches TRBD1 (5 bases). V lost 0 bases and J lost 3, with 12 bases in between. The CDR3 loop spans 15 amino acids. In germline, CDR1 is SGHDT, CDR2 YYEEEE. The CDR3 nucleotides are TGTGCCAGCAGCTTGGGCGCCGGGGCCTACTATGGCTACACCTTC. This encodes CASSLGAGAYYGYTF.

The chain has TRBV7-6 and TRBJ2-2, with 7 bases identical to TRBD1. The germline gives CDR1 SGHVS, CDR2 FNYEAQ. The CDR3 sequence is 16 residues long. Trimming removed 1 base from V and 3 bases from J; junction bases left unmatched: 5. CDR3 in DNA: TGTGCCAGCAGCTTAGGCCCCACAGGGGACACCGGGGAGCTGTTTTTT. Translation gives CASSLGPTGDTGELFF.

V and J are TRBV4-2 and TRBJ2-1, with D maybe TRBD2 (5 bases). CDR1 and CDR2 from the germline V gene are LGHNA and YNFKEQ. This CDR3 contains 17 residues. V lost 4 bases, J lost 0 bases, and 16 bases lay in between. Written as DNA, the CDR3 is TGTGCCAGCAGCCCAAGACCCCTAGGGAGCTCCTACAATGAGCAGTTCTTC. It translates to CASSPRPLGSSYNEQFF.

This clone was counted a single time. The chain recombines TRBV21-1 with TRBJ2-5; the table's D call, TRBD1, was not checked against the DNA. TRBV21-1 is reported as a pseudogene. The CDR3 sequence is 15 residues long. The chain's CDR3 is CASSKSRDRQETQYF. The CDR3 DNA sequence: TGTGCCAGCAGCAAATCCCGGGACAGGCAAGAGACCCAGTACTTC.

The rearrangement joins TRBV29-1 to TRBJ2-7; D uncertain. Deletions cut 4 bases from V and 2 bases from J, with 9 bases between. In germline, CDR1 is SQVTM, CDR2 ANQGSEA. This CDR3 region has 12 residues. CDR3 protein: CSVGRATYEQYF. DNA for the CDR3: TGCAGCGTTGGACGGGCGACCTACGAGCAGTACTTC.

The chain has TRBV19 and TRBJ2-7; a possible D gene is TRBD1 (6 bases). This CDR3 contains 15 residues. V lost 6 bases and J lost 1, with 16 bases in between. The germline V gene has CDR1 LNHDA and CDR2 SQIVND (reference sequence). CDR3 residues: CASSLGSGVSYEQYF. In nucleotides, the CDR3 is TGTGCCAGTAGCCTCGGCTCAGGGGTATCCTACGAGCAGTACTTC.

V and J are TRBV29-1 and TRBJ1-5; D uncertain. The germline CDR1 and CDR2 sequences are SQVTM and ANQGSEA. The CDR3 is 11 residues long. The CDR3 DNA is TGCATCCCCTCAGACAATCAATCCCAGCATTTT. It translates to CIPSDNQSQHF.

The chain has TRBV28 and TRBJ2-5; TRBD2 matches 8 bases. Germline CDR1 reads MDHEN; CDR2 reads SYDVKM. Germline trimming cut 9 bases from V and 0 bases from J; bases unmatched to any gene: 15. CDR3 length: 17 residues. The CDR3 DNA is TGTGCCAGTCTCCCCCACACCGGGGGGGGCGACCAAGAGACCCAGTACTTC. Translated: CASLPHTGGGDQETQYF.

The chain recombines TRBV11-1 with TRBJ2-7, with D possibly being TRBD1 (5 bases). The V and J ends lost 3 bases and 3 bases respectively, with 15 bases between them. This CDR3 contains 15 residues. Germline lookup yields CDR1 SGHAT and CDR2 FQDESV (reference sequence). The CDR3 DNA sequence: TGTGCCAGCAGCTTTGGAAGGGGCGCCTACTACGAGCAGTACTTC. Protein: CASSFGRGAYYEQYF.

The rearrangement links TRBV29-1 to TRBJ1-2; 9 nucleotides agree with TRBD1. Per germline, CDR1 SQVTM and CDR2 ANQGSEA. With V trimmed by 6 bases and J by 6 bases, 8 bases remained unmatched. This CDR3 spans 13 amino acids. This CDR3 is CSVATGGKNGYTF. CDR3 sequence (DNA): TGCAGCGTCGCCACAGGGGGCAAGAATGGCTACACCTTC.